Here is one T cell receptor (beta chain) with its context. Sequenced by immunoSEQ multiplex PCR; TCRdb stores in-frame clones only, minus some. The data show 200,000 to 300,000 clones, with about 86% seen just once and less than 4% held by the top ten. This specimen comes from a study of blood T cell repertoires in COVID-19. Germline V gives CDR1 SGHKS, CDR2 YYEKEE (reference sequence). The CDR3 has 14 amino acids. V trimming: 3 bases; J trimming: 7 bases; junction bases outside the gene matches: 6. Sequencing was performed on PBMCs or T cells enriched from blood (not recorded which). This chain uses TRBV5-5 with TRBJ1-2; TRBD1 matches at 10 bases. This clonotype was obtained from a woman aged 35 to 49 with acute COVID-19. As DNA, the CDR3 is TGTGCCAGCAGCTCTCCGGGACAGGGGTTTGGCTACACCTTC. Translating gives CASSSPGQGFGYTF. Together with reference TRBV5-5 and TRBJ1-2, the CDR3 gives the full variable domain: DAGVTQSPTHLIKTRGQQVTLRCSPISGHKSVSWYQQVLGQGPQFIFQYYEKEERGRGNFPDRFSARQFPNYSSELNVNALLLGDSALYLCASSSPGQGFGYTFGSGTRLTVV.